The 27 T cell receptor beta chains given below trace back to one sample, sequenced in a study of T cell responses to AZD1222 COVID-19 vaccine. Method: immunoSEQ multiplex PCR; TCRdb's copy keeps in-frame clones and lacks some. The sample has roughly 110,000 clones; about 90% are singletons. Here the sequenced sample was peripheral blood, taken 28 days after the second AZD1222 dose. These receptors all come from an adult who received the AZD1222 COVID-19 vaccine.

The chain uses TRBV4-1 and TRBJ2-3; D is possibly TRBD1 (6 bases). Germline V gene sequence: CDR1 MGHRA, CDR2 YSYEKL. Trimming took off 2 bases at V and 5 bases at J, with 17 bases between the two ends. CDR3 size: 16 residues. The DNA of the CDR3 is TGCGCCAGCAGCCAATCGTGGGGGCCCCGGGGAGATACGCAGTATTTT. This codes for CASSQSWGPRGDTQYF.

The CDR3 DNA is TGTGCCAGCAGTTACCCCCATGAGCAGTTCTTC. Amino acid sequence: CASSYPHEQFF. The chain is built from TRBV6-2 or TRBV6-3 and TRBJ2-1; unclear D gene. Trimming stripped 2 bases from V and 8 bases from J, with 4 bases between. The CDR3 extends over 11 amino acids. The germline V gene has CDR1 MNHEY and CDR2 SVGEGT.

V is TRBV29-1 and J is TRBJ2-7; 7 bases are shared with TRBD1. Trimming removed 3 bases from V and 1 base from J; junction bases left unmatched: 6. The CDR3 loop spans 14 amino acids. Looked up from germline, CDR1 is SQVTM and CDR2 is ANQGSEA. CDR3: CSVESTGESYEQYF. CDR3 nucleotide sequence: TGCAGCGTTGAGTCTACAGGGGAATCCTACGAGCAGTACTTC.

The chain couples TRBV29-1 to TRBJ1-2; no clear D gene. Germline lookup yields CDR1 SQVTM and CDR2 ANQGSEA. The V and J ends lost 0 bases and 0 bases respectively, with 8 bases between them. The CDR3 is made up of 14 amino acids. CDR3 DNA: TGCAGCGTTGAAGACAGTACCACTAACTATGGCTACACCTTC. Translation: CSVEDSTTNYGYTF.

CDR3: CASSRRGSLNEKLFF. The CDR3 bases are TGTGCCAGCAGCCGAAGAGGGTCTCTAAATGAAAAACTGTTTTTT. The V call is TRBV14, the J call TRBJ1-4, with D uncertain. V was shortened by 4 bases and J by 5 bases, with 14 bases between the two germline ends. Germline loops: CDR1 SGHDN, CDR2 FVKESK. This CDR3 has 15 residues.

This clone was observed at least ten times. Here the CDR3 DNA reads TGTGCCTGGAGTGTGTCGCGGGCGGATGAGCAGTTCTTC. Amino acids: CAWSVSRADEQFF. V gene TRBV30 combines with J gene TRBJ2-1, with D possibly being TRBD2 (5 bases). There are 13 residues in the CDR3. Trimming took 0 bases from V and 8 from J, leaving 11 bases between them. Germline V gene data show CDR1 as GTSNPN and CDR2 as SVGIG (reference sequence).

The CDR3 region is CASSNPRGKDRTTEAFF. CDR3 bases: TGTGCCAGCAGCAACCCTAGGGGGAAGGACAGGACCACTGAAGCTTTCTTT. The V gene is TRBV2, the J gene TRBJ1-1; 7 nucleotides match TRBD1. CDR1 is SNHLY and CDR2 is FYNNEI in the germline V gene. V dropped 6 bases and J dropped 4; count of bases not matched to a gene: 17. This CDR3 is built from 17 residues.

The chain links TRBV7-2 to TRBJ2-7; D perhaps matches TRBD1 (6 bases). V dropped 5 bases and J dropped 2 bases, with 13 bases sitting between them. The CDR3 loop spans 14 amino acids. The germline CDR1 and CDR2 sequences are SGHTA and FQGNSA. CDR3 sequence reads: CASSRDTLTYEQYF. The CDR3 DNA sequence: TGTGCCAGCAGCCGGGACACCCTTACCTACGAGCAGTACTTC.

V and J are TRBV28 and TRBJ2-3; no clear D. CDR1 is MDHEN, CDR2 SYDVKM, per germline. CDR3 size: 11 residues. V was trimmed by 6 bases and J by 2 bases, leaving 3 bases between them. The DNA of the CDR3 is TGTGCCAGCAGCCTCACAGATACGCAGTATTTT. It codes for CASSLTDTQYF.

V gene TRBV7-2 combines with J gene TRBJ2-3; TRBD2 is a possible D gene (5 bases). CDR3 length: 14 amino acids. CDR1 is SGHTA and CDR2 is FQGNSA in the germline V gene. Trimming stripped 6 bases from V and 1 base from J, with 11 bases between. The CDR3: CASRPNGGTDTQYF. CDR3 DNA: TGTGCCAGCAGGCCTAACGGGGGCACAGATACGCAGTATTTT.

The rearrangement links TRBV6-5 to TRBJ2-5, with 11 bases aligning to TRBD2. The germline V gene encodes CDR1 MNHEY and CDR2 SVGAGI. The CDR3 sequence is 15 residues long. With 6 bases clipped from V and 0 bases from J, the junction kept 3 bases outside the gene matches. CDR3 bases: TGTGCCAGCAGCTTAGCGGGGGGGTACCAAGAGACCCAGTACTTC. It encodes CASSLAGGYQETQYF.

The chain employs TRBV2 and TRBJ2-3, with D possibly being TRBD2 (6 bases). V dropped 3 bases and J dropped 2 bases, with 12 bases sitting between them. This CDR3 region has 15 residues. From germline, CDR1 is SNHLY and CDR2 FYNNEI. CDR3 in DNA: TGTGCCAGCAGTGATGTGGGGAGGAACACAGATACGCAGTATTTT. It codes for CASSDVGRNTDTQYF.

The chain combines TRBV18 with TRBJ1-1; the match to TRBD1 covers 8 bases. V trimming: 3 bases; J trimming: 3 bases; junction bases outside the gene matches: 18. The CDR3 extends over 19 amino acids. Germline values: CDR1 KGHSH, CDR2 LQKENI. In DNA, the CDR3 is TGTGCCAGCTCACCTTTTGTCCCGGACAGGGCCTTGGTCGACACTGAAGCTTTCTTT. Amino acids: CASSPFVPDRALVDTEAFF.

The genes are TRBV7-2 and TRBJ2-2; weak D call: TRBD1 (6 bases). The CDR3 has 14 amino acids. The V end lost 3 bases, the J end lost 6 bases, and 11 bases lay between the germline ends. Germline CDR1 is SGHTA and CDR2 is FQGNSA. Written as DNA, the CDR3 is TGTGCCAGCAGCTTCAGGGGCGCGTCCGGGGAGCTGTTTTTT. As protein: CASSFRGASGELFF.

The V call is TRBV18, the J call TRBJ1-1; no reliable D call. The V end lost 3 bases, the J end lost 9 bases, and 8 bases lay between the germline ends. The CDR3 length is 11 residues. Germline values: CDR1 KGHSH, CDR2 LQKENI. The CDR3, as DNA: TGTGCCAGCTCACCCTCGGCCCAAGCTTTCTTT. It codes for CASSPSAQAFF. The entire variable domain, with the rest obtained from reference TRBV18 and TRBJ1-1, is as follows: NAGVMQNPRHLVRRRGQEARLRCSPMKGHSHVYWYRQLPEEGLKFMVYLQKENIIDESGMPKERFSAEFPKEGPSILRIQQVVRGDSAAYFCASSPSAQAFFGQGTRLTVV.

The chain links TRBV6-5 to TRBJ1-1, with a weak D call TRBD1 (6 bases). Germline V gene data show CDR1 as MNHEY and CDR2 as SVGAGI. Trimming removed 7 bases from V and 11 bases from J, with 20 bases in between. The CDR3 totals 13 residues. DNA for the CDR3: TGTGCCAGCACCCACCCAGGGAGGGGGTATGCTTTCTTT. Its translation: CASTHPGRGYAFF.

The V gene is TRBV3-1 (or the pseudogene TRBV3-2), the J gene TRBJ2-1; 13 positions agree with TRBD2. Per the germline V gene, CDR1 is LGHDT and CDR2 is YNNKEL (reference sequence). V lost 1 base, J lost 12 bases, and 3 bases stayed unmatched. The CDR3 consists of 14 residues. CDR3 bases: TGTGCCAGCAGCCAAGGGACTAGCGGGGGCCGGCAGTTCTTC. Residues: CASSQGTSGGRQFF.

This rearrangement joins TRBV4-3 to TRBJ1-1, with no clear D. The CDR3 runs 17 residues. Trimming stripped 0 bases from V and 1 base from J, with 15 bases between. Germline V gives CDR1 LGHNA, CDR2 YSLEER. The CDR3 nucleotides read TGCGCCAGCAGCCAAGAGGACCGGGGTTGGGAGAACACTGAAGCTTTCTTT. The encoded protein is CASSQEDRGWENTEAFF.

This clone showed up just once. The chain has TRBV2 and TRBJ1-5, with 7 bases matching TRBD1. The germline gives CDR1 SNHLY, CDR2 FYNNEI. The length of the CDR3 is 16 residues. J gave up 3 bases and V 6 bases, and 11 bases lay outside the gene matches. This CDR3 is CASSKTGVQNNQPQHF. CDR3 nucleotide sequence: TGTGCCAGCAGCAAAACAGGGGTCCAGAACAATCAGCCCCAGCATTTT.

This chain connects TRBV18 to TRBJ1-2; perhaps TRBD1 as D (6 bases). The CDR3 covers 16 residues. V was trimmed by 6 bases and J by 5 bases, leaving 22 bases between them. The germline V gene has CDR1 KGHSH and CDR2 LQKENI. The CDR3 here is CASSQRTENVIYGYTF. The CDR3 nucleotides read TGTGCCAGCTCCCAAAGGACAGAGAATGTAATATATGGCTACACCTTC.

The chain joins TRBV9 to TRBJ2-2; D is ambiguous. The CDR3 is 12 residues long. The V gene lost 2 bases and the J gene lost 6 bases, with 5 bases spanning the gap. Germline CDR1 is SGDLS and CDR2 is YYNGEE. CDR3: CASSVVAGELFF. CDR3 nucleotide sequence: TGTGCCAGCAGCGTGGTTGCCGGGGAGCTGTTTTTT. Filled out from reference TRBV9 and TRBJ2-2, the complete variable domain reads DSGVTQTPKHLITATGQRVTLRCSPRSGDLSVYWYQQSLDQGLQFLIQYYNGEERAKGNILERFSAQQFPDLHSELNLSSLELGDSALYFCASSVVAGELFFGEGSRLTVL.

The chain combines TRBV5-6 with TRBJ1-2, with D hard to call. The germline V gene has CDR1 SGHDT and CDR2 YYEEEE. V was pared by 3 bases and J by 3 bases, with 3 bases between. The CDR3 length is 11 residues. The CDR3 DNA sequence: TGTGCCAGCAGCTGGGACTATGGCTACACCTTC. It translates to CASSWDYGYTF.

The V gene is TRBV5-6, the J gene TRBJ1-5; D is unclear. V was pared by 3 bases and J by 7 bases, with 8 bases between. The length of the CDR3 is 12 residues. Germline assignment: CDR1 SGHDT and CDR2 YYEEEE. CDR3 in DNA: TGTGCCAGCAGCTGGGGTCAGCAGCCCCAGCATTTT. Translation: CASSWGQQPQHF.

The rearrangement uses TRBV19 and TRBJ2-3; either TRBD1 or TRBD2 may fit D (5 bases each). CDR1 and CDR2 (germline): LNHDA, SQIVND (reference sequence). The CDR3 contains 12 residues. With 5 bases removed from V and 7 bases from J, the gap between germline ends came to 10 bases. The CDR3 DNA reads TGTGCCAGTAGTCCGGGGCTAAATACGCAGTATTTT. Amino acids: CASSPGLNTQYF.

The chain joins TRBV21-1 to TRBJ1-5; the D call in the table, TRBD1, was not verified against the DNA. TRBV21-1 corresponds to a pseudogene. The CDR3 spans 13 residues. The CDR3 coding sequence is TGTGCCAGCATGGGGGACAGGGATCAGCCCCAGCATTTT. Translating gives CASMGDRDQPQHF.

The J gene is TRBJ2-1, the V gene TRBV27; 9 nucleotides align to TRBD1. With 3 bases clipped from V and 0 bases from J, the junction kept 12 bases outside the gene matches. Germline-derived CDR1 and CDR2 are MNHEY and SMNVEV (reference sequence). The CDR3 runs to 19 residues. The CDR3 region is CASSLGRDRVIVSYNEQFF. Here the CDR3 DNA reads TGTGCCAGCAGTTTGGGACGGGACAGGGTAATAGTCTCCTACAATGAGCAGTTCTTC.

This sequence joins TRBV7-9 and TRBJ1-5; the D is unclear. Germline V gives CDR1 SEHNR, CDR2 FQNEAQ (reference sequence). V dropped 5 bases and J dropped 1 base, with 9 bases sitting between them. The CDR3 spans 14 residues. The DNA for the CDR3 is TGTGCCAGCAGCGGAGGATTAAGCAATCAGCCCCAGCATTTT. As protein: CASSGGLSNQPQHF. The full variable domain, in which reference TRBV7-9 and TRBJ1-5 provide the parts outside the CDR3, is DTGVSQNPRHKITKRGQNVTFRCDPISEHNRLYWYRQTLGQGPEFLTYFQNEAQLEKSRLLSDRFSAERPKGSFSTLEIQRTEQGDSAMYLCASSGGLSNQPQHFGDGTRLSIL.